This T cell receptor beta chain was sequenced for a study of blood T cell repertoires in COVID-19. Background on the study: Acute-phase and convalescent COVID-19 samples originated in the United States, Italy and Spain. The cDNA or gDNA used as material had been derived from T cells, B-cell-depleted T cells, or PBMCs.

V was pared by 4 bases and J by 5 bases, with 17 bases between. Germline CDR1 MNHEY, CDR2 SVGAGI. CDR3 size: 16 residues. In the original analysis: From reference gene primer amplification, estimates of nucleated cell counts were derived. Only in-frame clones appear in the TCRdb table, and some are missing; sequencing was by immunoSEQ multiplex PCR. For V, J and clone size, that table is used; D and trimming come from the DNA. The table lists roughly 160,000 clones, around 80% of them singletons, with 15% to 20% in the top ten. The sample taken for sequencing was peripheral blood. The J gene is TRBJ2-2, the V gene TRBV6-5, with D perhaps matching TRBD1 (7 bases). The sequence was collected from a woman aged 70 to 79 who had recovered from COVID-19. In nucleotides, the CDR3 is TGTGCCAGCAGTTCCCGGGGGCAGGGGGGAACCGGGGAGCTGTTTTTT. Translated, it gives CASSSRGQGGTGELFF.